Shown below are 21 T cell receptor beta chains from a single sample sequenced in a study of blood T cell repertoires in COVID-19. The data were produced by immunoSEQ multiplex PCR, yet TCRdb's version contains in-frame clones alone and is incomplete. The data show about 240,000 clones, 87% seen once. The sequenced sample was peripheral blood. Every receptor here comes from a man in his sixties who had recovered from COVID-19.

CDR3 in amino acids: CASITGGNYNEQFF. The CDR3 nucleotides read TGTGCCAGCATCACAGGGGGCAACTACAATGAGCAGTTCTTC. V usage is TRBV11-2 and J usage is TRBJ2-1; the match to TRBD1 covers 9 bases. The CDR3 has 14 amino acids. The J segment lost 3 bases and the V segment lost 7 bases, leaving 4 bases of the junction unmatched. Germline V lookup: CDR1 SGHAT, CDR2 FQNNGV.

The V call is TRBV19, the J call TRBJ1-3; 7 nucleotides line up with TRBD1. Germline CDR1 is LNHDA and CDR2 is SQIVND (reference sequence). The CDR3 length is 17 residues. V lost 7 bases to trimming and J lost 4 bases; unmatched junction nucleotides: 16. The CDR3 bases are TGTGCCAGTACCGCGGGGGGGACAGCTGCTATCGGAAACACCATATATTTT. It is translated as CASTAGGTAAIGNTIYF.

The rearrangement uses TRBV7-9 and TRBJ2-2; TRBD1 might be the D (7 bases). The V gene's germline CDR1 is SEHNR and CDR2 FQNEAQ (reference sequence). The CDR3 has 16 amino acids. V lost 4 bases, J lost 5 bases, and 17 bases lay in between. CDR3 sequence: CASSSTRQGGTGELFF. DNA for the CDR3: TGTGCCAGCAGCTCAACACGACAGGGAGGTACCGGGGAGCTGTTTTTT.

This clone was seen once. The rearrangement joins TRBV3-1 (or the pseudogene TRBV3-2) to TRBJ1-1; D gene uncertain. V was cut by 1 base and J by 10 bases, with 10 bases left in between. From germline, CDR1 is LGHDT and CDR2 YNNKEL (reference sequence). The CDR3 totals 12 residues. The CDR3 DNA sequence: TGTGCCAGCAGCCAAGGAAAAGAGGGAGCTTTCTTT. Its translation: CASSQGKEGAFF.

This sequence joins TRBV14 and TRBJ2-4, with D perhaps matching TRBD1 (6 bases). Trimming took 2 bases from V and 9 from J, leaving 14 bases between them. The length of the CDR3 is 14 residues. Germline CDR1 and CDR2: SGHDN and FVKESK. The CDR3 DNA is TGTGCCAGCAGCCAATACAACAGGGATAGCATTCAGTACTTC. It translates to CASSQYNRDSIQYF.

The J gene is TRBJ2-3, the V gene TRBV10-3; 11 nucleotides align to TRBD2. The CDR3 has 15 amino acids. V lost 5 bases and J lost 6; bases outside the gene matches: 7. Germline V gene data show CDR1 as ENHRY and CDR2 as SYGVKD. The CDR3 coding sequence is TGTGCCATCAGTTATAGCGGGGGGGCCGAGGATACGCAGTATTTT. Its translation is CAISYSGGAEDTQYF.

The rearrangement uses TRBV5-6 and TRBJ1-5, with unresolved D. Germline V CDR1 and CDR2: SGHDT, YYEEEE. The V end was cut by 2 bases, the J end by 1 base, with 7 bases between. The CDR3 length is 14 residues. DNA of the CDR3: TGTGCCAGCAGCTTAAGCTTCAGCAATCAGCCCCAGCATTTT. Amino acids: CASSLSFSNQPQHF.

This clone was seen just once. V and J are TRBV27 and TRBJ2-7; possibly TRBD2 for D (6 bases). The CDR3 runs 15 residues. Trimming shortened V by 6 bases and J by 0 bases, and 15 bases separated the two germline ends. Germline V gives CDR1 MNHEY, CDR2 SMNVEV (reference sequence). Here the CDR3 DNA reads TGTGCCAGCAGCCGGGGGTCTGAGAGCTCCTACGAGCAGTACGTC. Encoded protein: CASSRGSESSYEQYV.

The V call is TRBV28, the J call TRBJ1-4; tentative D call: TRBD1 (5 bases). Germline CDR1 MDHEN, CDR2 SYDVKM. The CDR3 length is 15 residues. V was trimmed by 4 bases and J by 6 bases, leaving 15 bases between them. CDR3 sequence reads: CASSSEGASHEKLFF. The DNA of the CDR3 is TGTGCCAGCAGTTCAGAAGGGGCTTCCCATGAAAAACTGTTTTTT.

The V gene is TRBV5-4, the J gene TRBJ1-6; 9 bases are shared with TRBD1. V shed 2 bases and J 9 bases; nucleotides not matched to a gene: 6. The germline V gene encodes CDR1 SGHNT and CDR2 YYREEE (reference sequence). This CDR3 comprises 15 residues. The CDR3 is CASSFIDRGSSPLHF. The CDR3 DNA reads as TGTGCCAGCAGCTTCATTGACAGGGGGTCTTCACCCCTCCACTTT.

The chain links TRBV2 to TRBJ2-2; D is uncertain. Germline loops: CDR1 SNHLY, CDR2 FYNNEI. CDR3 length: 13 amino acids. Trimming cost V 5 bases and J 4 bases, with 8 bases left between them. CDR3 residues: CASSSSGTGELFF. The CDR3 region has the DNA TGTGCCAGCAGTTCATCCGGCACCGGGGAGCTGTTTTTT.

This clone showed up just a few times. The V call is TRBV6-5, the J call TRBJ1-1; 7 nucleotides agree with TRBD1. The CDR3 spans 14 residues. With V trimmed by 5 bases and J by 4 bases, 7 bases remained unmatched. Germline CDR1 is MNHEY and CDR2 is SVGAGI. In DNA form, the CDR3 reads TGTGCCAGCAGTCAGACAGGGCTCCCCACTGAAGCTTTCTTT. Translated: CASSQTGLPTEAFF.

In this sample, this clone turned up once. The DNA of the CDR3 is TGTGCCAGCAGTGTGAGGGGGGGACTGTTTTTT. This encodes CASSVRGGLFF. The chain carries TRBV2 and TRBJ1-4, with D possibly TRBD1 on 6 matching bases. CDR3 size: 11 residues. The germline V gene encodes CDR1 SNHLY and CDR2 FYNNEI. V was clipped by 4 bases and J by 13 bases, with 10 bases between them.

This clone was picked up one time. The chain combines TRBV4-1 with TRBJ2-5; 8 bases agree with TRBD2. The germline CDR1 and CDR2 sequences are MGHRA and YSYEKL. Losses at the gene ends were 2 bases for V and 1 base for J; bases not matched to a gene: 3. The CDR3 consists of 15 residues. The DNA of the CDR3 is TGCGCCAGCAGCCAACCTACTAGCGGCCAAGAGACCCAGTACTTC. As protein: CASSQPTSGQETQYF.

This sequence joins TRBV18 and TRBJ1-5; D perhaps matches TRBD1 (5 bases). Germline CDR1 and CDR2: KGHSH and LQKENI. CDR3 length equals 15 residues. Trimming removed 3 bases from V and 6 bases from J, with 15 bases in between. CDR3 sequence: CASSPGHGGFQPQHF. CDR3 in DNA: TGTGCCAGCTCACCCGGACACGGGGGATTTCAGCCCCAGCATTTT.

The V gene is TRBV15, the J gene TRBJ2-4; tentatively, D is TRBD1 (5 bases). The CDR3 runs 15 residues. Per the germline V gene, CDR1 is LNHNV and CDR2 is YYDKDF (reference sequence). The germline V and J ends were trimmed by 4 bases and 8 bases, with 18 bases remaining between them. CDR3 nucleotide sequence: TGTGCCACCAGCACCAGGGCCCTGGATTTGGACATTCAGTACTTC. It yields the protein CATSTRALDLDIQYF. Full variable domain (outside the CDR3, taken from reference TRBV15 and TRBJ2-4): DAMVIQNPRYQVTQFGKPVTLSCSQTLNHNVMYWYQQKSSQAPKLLFHYYDKDFNNEADTPDNFQSRRPNTSFCFLDIRSPGLGDTAMYLCATSTRALDLDIQYFGAGTRLSVL.

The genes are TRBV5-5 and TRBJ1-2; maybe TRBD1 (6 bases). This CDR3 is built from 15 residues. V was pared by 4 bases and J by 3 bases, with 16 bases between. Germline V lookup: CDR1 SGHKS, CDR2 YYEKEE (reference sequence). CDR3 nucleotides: TGTGCCAGCAGCCTATTACAGGGCTCTCACTATGGCTACACCTTC. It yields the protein CASSLLQGSHYGYTF.

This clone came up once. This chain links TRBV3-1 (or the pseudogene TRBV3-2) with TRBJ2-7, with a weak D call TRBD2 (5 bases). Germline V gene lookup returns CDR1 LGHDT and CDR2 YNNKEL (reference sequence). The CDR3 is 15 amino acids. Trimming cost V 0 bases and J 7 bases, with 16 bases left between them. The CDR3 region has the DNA TGTGCCAGCAGCCAAGATGCGGTGGTAGCGAGGGAGCAGTACTTC. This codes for CASSQDAVVAREQYF.

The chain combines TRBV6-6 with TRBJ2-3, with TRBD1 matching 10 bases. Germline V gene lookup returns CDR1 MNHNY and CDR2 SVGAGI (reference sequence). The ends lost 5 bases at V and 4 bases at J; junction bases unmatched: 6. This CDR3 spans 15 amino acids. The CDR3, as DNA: TGTGCCAGCAGTGCCGGGACAGGGGCACCAGATACGCAGTATTTT. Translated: CASSAGTGAPDTQYF.

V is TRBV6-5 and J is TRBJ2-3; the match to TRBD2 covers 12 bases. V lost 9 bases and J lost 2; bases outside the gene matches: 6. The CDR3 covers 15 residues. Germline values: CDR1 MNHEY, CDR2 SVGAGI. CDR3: CASSRLAGDTDTQYF. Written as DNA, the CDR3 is TGTGCCAGTTCCCGACTAGCGGGGGACACAGATACGCAGTATTTT.

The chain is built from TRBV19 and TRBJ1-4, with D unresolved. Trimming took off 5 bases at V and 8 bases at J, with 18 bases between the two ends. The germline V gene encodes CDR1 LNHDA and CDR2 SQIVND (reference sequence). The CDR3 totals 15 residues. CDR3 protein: CASSSRGRVGEKLFF. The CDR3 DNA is TGTGCCAGTAGTTCCCGTGGTCGAGTGGGCGAAAAACTGTTTTTT.